These 9 T cell receptor beta chains originate from one sample sequenced in a study of CD8+ T cells in alopecia areata. Sequencing templates came from extracted RNA that was reverse transcribed into cDNA. Profiled with immunoSEQ multiplex PCR; TCRdb holds only in-frame clones, not every one. The table records fewer than 250,000 clones, 55% to 70% of them present only once. The treatment was: oral pan-JAK inhibitor, 5-10 mg twice daily. The sample here was CD4+ T cells sorted from blood, taken at week 4, from a patient treated with tofacitinib. Receptors originate from a human donor with alopecia areata.

V is TRBV29-1 and J is TRBJ2-7, with TRBD1 matching over 7 bases. Germline assignment: CDR1 SQVTM and CDR2 ANQGSEA. The V segment lost 4 bases and the J segment 0 bases; nucleotides outside the gene matches: 6. The CDR3 covers 14 residues. This CDR3 is CSVARDSLSYEQYF. Written as DNA, the CDR3 is TGCAGCGTTGCCCGGGACAGCCTCTCCTACGAGCAGTACTTC.

The chain has TRBV2 and TRBJ2-3; D gene unclear. CDR3 length equals 13 residues. Trimming pared 8 bases from V and 7 bases from J, leaving 16 bases between. Germline CDR1 SNHLY, CDR2 FYNNEI. This CDR3 reads CASPPGEDHTQYF. As DNA, the CDR3 is TGTGCCAGCCCCCCGGGTGAGGATCATACGCAGTATTTT.

A few counts support this clone. The chain couples TRBV6-6 to TRBJ2-4; D gene uncertain. The germline V and J ends were trimmed by 6 bases and 7 bases, with 13 bases remaining between them. The germline gives CDR1 MNHNY, CDR2 SVGAGI (reference sequence). This CDR3 comprises 13 residues. CDR3 coding DNA: TGTGCCAGCAGCCAGGACGACCGGAACATTCAGTACTTC. Translation: CASSQDDRNIQYF.

The gene calls are TRBV11-2 and TRBJ1-6; D is uncertain. Trimming cost V 5 bases and J 6 bases, with 17 bases left between them. This CDR3 is 16 amino acids long. Germline V gene sequence: CDR1 SGHAT, CDR2 FQNNGV. The CDR3 is CASSMSGWYLNSPLHF. CDR3 coding DNA: TGTGCCAGCAGCATGAGCGGGTGGTACCTTAATTCACCCCTCCACTTT.

This clone was detected a few times. At the DNA level, this CDR3 is encoded by other sequences in the same sample as well. J is TRBJ2-5 and V is TRBV18, with D hard to call. The CDR3 extends over 11 amino acids. The V and J ends lost 2 bases and 5 bases respectively, with 3 bases between them. Per the germline V gene, CDR1 is KGHSH and CDR2 is LQKENI. The CDR3 DNA reads as TGTGCCAGCTCACCAGGGGAGACCCAGTACTTC. It codes for CASSPGETQYF.

As to this clone: The identical CDR3 is also encoded by other nucleotide sequences in the sample. The chain's CDR3 is CAWSGGYGYTF. The CDR3 region has the DNA TGTGCCTGGAGTGGGGGGTATGGCTACACCTTC. This chain links TRBV30 with TRBJ1-2, with a weak D call TRBD1 (5 bases). The CDR3 totals 11 residues. The V and J ends lost 1 base and 5 bases respectively, with 5 bases between them. Per the germline V gene, CDR1 is GTSNPN and CDR2 is SVGIG (reference sequence).

This chain uses TRBV29-1 with TRBJ2-3; the match to TRBD1 covers 7 bases. CDR3 length: 13 amino acids. V shed 7 bases and J 5 bases; nucleotides not matched to a gene: 9. Germline-derived CDR1 and CDR2 are SQVTM and ANQGSEA. In DNA, the CDR3 is TGCAGCGCTTACGGGGCAGGGGGAGATACGCAGTATTTT. Encoded protein: CSAYGAGGDTQYF.

V usage is TRBV7-9 and J usage is TRBJ2-2; no definite D call. The CDR3 has 14 residues. Germline-derived CDR1 and CDR2 are SEHNR and FQNEAQ (reference sequence). Trimming stripped 3 bases from V and 1 base from J, with 6 bases between. CDR3 nucleotides: TGTGCCAGCAGCTTTTCCAGGAACACCGGGGAGCTGTTTTTT. Translating it yields CASSFSRNTGELFF.

As concerns this clone: This sample also contains other DNA sequences that code for the same CDR3. The chain couples TRBV18 to TRBJ2-5; D not certain. Germline assignment: CDR1 KGHSH and CDR2 LQKENI. The CDR3 consists of 11 residues. Trimming cost V 3 bases and J 4 bases, with 3 bases left between them. The CDR3 spells CASSPGETQYF. In DNA, the CDR3 is TGTGCCAGCTCACCGGGAGAGACCCAGTACTTC.